This record looks at one TCR beta chain sequence and its context. J was trimmed by 2 bases and V by 1 base; bases with no gene match: 10. The CDR3 consists of 17 residues. Per the germline V gene, CDR1 is MGHRA and CDR2 is YSYEKL. These data originate in a study of technical replicates of blood from a few donors. TCRdb's table, derived via immunoSEQ multiplex PCR, lists solely in-frame clones and lacks some. The table has about 62,000 clones, approximately 87% seen once. The sample was PBMCs. This TCR was recovered from a human donor in good health. Some clones in this sample may be carry-over from other donors' samples. The chain joins TRBV4-1 to TRBJ2-7; TRBD2 matches at 8 bases. CDR3 DNA sequence: TGCGCCAGCAGCCAAGGCTCAGGAAGCGGGAGAACCTACGAGCAGTACTTC. Translation: CASSQGSGSGRTYEQYF.